What follows are 19 T cell receptor beta chains derived from one specimen sequenced in a study of blood T cell repertoires in COVID-19. Some clones are missing from TCRdb's copy, which holds only in-frame ones; the method was immunoSEQ multiplex PCR. The repertoire includes about 320,000 clones, more than 75% of them detected once, and 1.5% to 2% sits in the top ten. Specimen: peripheral blood. The receptor set was obtained from a woman between 50 and 59 years old with acute or convalescent COVID-19.

J is TRBJ1-4 and V is TRBV5-1; 10 nucleotides match TRBD1. The CDR3 contains 18 residues. V was clipped by 4 bases and J by 6 bases; unmatched bases: 15. Germline-derived CDR1 and CDR2 are SGHRS and YFSETQ. CDR3 sequence reads: CASSAPGQGPLSDEKLFF. CDR3 bases: TGCGCCAGCAGCGCCCCGGGACAGGGGCCCTTGAGTGATGAAAAACTGTTTTTT.

This clone appeared a single time. The rearrangement uses TRBV18 and TRBJ1-1; no clear D gene. The CDR3 extends over 17 amino acids. With 3 bases removed from V and 5 bases from J, the gap between germline ends came to 22 bases. Germline values: CDR1 KGHSH, CDR2 LQKENI. The CDR3 region is CASSPPNVLKTGTEAFF. The CDR3, as DNA: TGTGCCAGCTCACCCCCGAATGTACTTAAGACGGGGACTGAAGCTTTCTTT. Full variable domain (outside the CDR3, taken from reference TRBV18 and TRBJ1-1): NAGVMQNPRHLVRRRGQEARLRCSPMKGHSHVYWYRQLPEEGLKFMVYLQKENIIDESGMPKERFSAEFPKEGPSILRIQQVVRGDSAAYFCASSPPNVLKTGTEAFFGQGTRLTVV.

V usage is TRBV4-1 and J usage is TRBJ2-1; 7 nucleotides agree with TRBD1. V shed 1 base, J shed 4 bases, and the junction held 1 base outside the gene matches. The CDR3 contains 14 residues. Per the germline V gene, CDR1 is MGHRA and CDR2 is YSYEKL. The CDR3 sequence: CASSQGTGYNEQFF. In DNA form, the CDR3 reads TGCGCCAGCAGCCAAGGGACAGGTTACAATGAGCAGTTCTTC.

This clone appeared once. Other DNA sequences in the same sample also yield this CDR3. This chain uses TRBV27 with TRBJ2-5; maybe TRBD1 (6 bases). Trimming shortened V by 5 bases and J by 5 bases, and 9 bases separated the two germline ends. This CDR3 comprises 12 residues. In germline, CDR1 is MNHEY, CDR2 SMNVEV (reference sequence). CDR3 sequence: CASSLRGETQYF. CDR3 nucleotide sequence: TGTGCCAGCAGTCTTAGGGGGGAGACCCAGTACTTC.

The V and J genes are TRBV6-2 or TRBV6-3 and TRBJ1-1, with D tentatively TRBD1 (6 bases). The V end lost 5 bases, the J end lost 1 base, and 17 bases lay between the germline ends. This CDR3 has 16 amino acids. From germline, CDR1 is MNHEY and CDR2 SVGEGT. The CDR3 reads CASSATGGRKNTEAFF. The CDR3 DNA follows: TGTGCCAGCAGTGCGACAGGCGGTCGGAAGAACACTGAAGCTTTCTTT.

CDR3 nucleotides: TGCGCCAGCAGCGGAAGACAGGGGGCGCGAATCTCAGCGGGTCCCGGGGACGAGCAGTACTTC. This codes for CASSGRQGARISAGPGDEQYF. J is TRBJ2-7 and V is TRBV5-1; 10 bases are shared with TRBD1. CDR3 length: 21 amino acids. The V gene end was trimmed by 4 bases and the J gene end by 5 bases; junction bases not matched to a gene: 27. Germline V lookup: CDR1 SGHRS, CDR2 YFSETQ.

This clone has more than one count but fewer than ten. The chain links TRBV5-4 to TRBJ2-3, with D tentatively TRBD2 (5 bases). Germline loops: CDR1 SGHNT, CDR2 YYREEE (reference sequence). This CDR3 spans 13 amino acids. V lost 5 bases, J lost 6 bases, and 13 bases lay in between. The CDR3 loop is CASRQDFVDTQYF. CDR3 sequence (DNA): TGTGCCAGCAGGCAGGACTTTGTTGATACGCAGTATTTT.

This clone was seen more than once but under ten times. V and J are TRBV27 and TRBJ1-6, with 7 bases identical to TRBD1. The V gene's germline CDR1 is MNHEY and CDR2 SMNVEV (reference sequence). Trimming cost V 7 bases and J 4 bases; bases outside gene matches: 10. The CDR3 sequence is 16 residues long. This chain's CDR3 is CASTGGTVLYNSPLHF. CDR3 bases: TGTGCCAGCACAGGCGGGACAGTCTTGTATAATTCACCCCTCCACTTT.

V and J are TRBV7-8 and TRBJ2-6; 8 bases align to TRBD1. There are 19 residues in the CDR3. The germline CDR1 and CDR2 sequences are SGHVS and FQNEAQ. The V gene end was trimmed by 3 bases and the J gene end by 0 bases; junction bases not matched to a gene: 10. The CDR3 region is CASSFFGTGASSGANVLTF. CDR3 in DNA: TGTGCCAGCAGCTTTTTTGGGACAGGCGCTAGCTCTGGGGCCAACGTCCTGACTTTC.

The chain is built from TRBV24-1 and TRBJ2-1; TRBD2 matches at 10 bases. V lost 5 bases, J lost 4 bases, and 4 bases stayed unmatched. The CDR3 sequence is 15 residues long. CDR1 is KGHDR and CDR2 is SFDVKD in the germline V gene. The CDR3 here is CATSVLTSGYNEQFF. In DNA, the CDR3 is TGTGCCACCAGTGTACTGACTAGCGGGTACAATGAGCAGTTCTTC.

This clone has a single count. This chain links TRBV9 with TRBJ2-1; 9 nucleotides match TRBD2. The germline gives CDR1 SGDLS, CDR2 YYNGEE. The CDR3 runs to 16 residues. V lost 3 bases, J lost 3 bases, and 7 bases stayed unmatched. The CDR3 bases are TGTGCCAGCAGCGGACGTATGCGGGAGGGCTACAATGAGCAGTTCTTC. This encodes CASSGRMREGYNEQFF.

The rearrangement links TRBV19 to TRBJ2-2; 8 bases line up with TRBD1. The germline CDR1 and CDR2 sequences are LNHDA and SQIVND (reference sequence). CDR3 size: 13 residues. The junction had 2 bases not matched to a gene; V was cut back by 6 bases and J by 5 bases. DNA for the CDR3: TGTGCCAGTAGGCAGGGGGCGACCGGGGAGCTGTTTTTT. This encodes CASRQGATGELFF.

V and J are TRBV18 and TRBJ1-5; TRBD1 is a possible D gene (6 bases). This CDR3 has 15 residues. CDR1 and CDR2 (germline): KGHSH, LQKENI. Trimming left V 3 bases short and J 3 bases short, with 12 bases between. This CDR3 is CASSPGRGNNQPQHF. Written as DNA, the CDR3 is TGTGCCAGCTCACCGGGCAGGGGAAACAATCAGCCCCAGCATTTT.

The V call is TRBV28, the J call TRBJ1-4; 7 nucleotides align to TRBD1. After removal of 5 bases from V and 8 bases from J, the junction contained 20 bases not matched to a gene. Germline CDR1 MDHEN, CDR2 SYDVKM. This CDR3 spans 18 amino acids. This CDR3 reads CASSTKRGGDRAGEKLFF. For the CDR3, the DNA is TGTGCCAGCAGTACCAAACGAGGGGGAGACAGGGCAGGGGAAAAACTGTTTTTT.

This chain connects TRBV4-2 to TRBJ1-2; 10 bases are a match to TRBD1. Trimming removed 4 bases from V and 5 bases from J; junction bases left unmatched: 7. The V gene's germline CDR1 is LGHNA and CDR2 YNFKEQ. The CDR3 length is 15 residues. The DNA of the CDR3 is TGTGCCAGCAGCCGAGAGACAGGGGGCGCATATGGCTACACCTTC. Translating gives CASSRETGGAYGYTF.

The V gene is TRBV12-3 or TRBV12-4, the J gene TRBJ1-5, with TRBD1 matching over 8 bases. V gave up 5 bases and J gave up 7 bases; unmatched junction bases: 1. This CDR3 contains 12 residues. In nucleotides, the CDR3 is TGTGCCAGCAGTGCAGGGGGCCAGCCCCAGCATTTT. Translation gives CASSAGGQPQHF.

The genes are TRBV6-1 and TRBJ2-2, with 9 bases matching TRBD1. The V and J ends lost 4 bases and 7 bases, in that order; junction bases with no gene match: 13. CDR3 length equals 17 residues. CDR1 MNHNS and CDR2 SASEGT come from the germline V gene. The CDR3 region is CASSARRNRGRGGELFF. DNA of the CDR3: TGTGCCAGCAGTGCGCGTCGCAACAGGGGGCGAGGCGGGGAGCTGTTTTTT.

V is TRBV9 and J is TRBJ2-7; 9 bases fit TRBD1. This CDR3 comprises 14 residues. Germline V gene sequence: CDR1 SGDLS, CDR2 YYNGEE. After removal of 0 bases from V and 5 bases from J, the junction contained 3 bases not matched to a gene. CDR3 protein: CASSVGRDRDEQYF. The CDR3 region has the DNA TGTGCCAGCAGCGTAGGCCGGGACAGGGACGAGCAGTACTTC.

The rearrangement joins TRBV6-1 to TRBJ2-3, with TRBD1 matching 8 bases. This CDR3 region has 15 residues. Germline V gene data show CDR1 as MNHNS and CDR2 as SASEGT. V lost 3 bases and J lost 5; bases outside the gene matches: 7. In DNA, the CDR3 is TGTGCCAGCAGTGATCCCATAGACAGGGGAGATACGCAGTATTTT. Amino acid sequence: CASSDPIDRGDTQYF.